This is a list of T cell receptor beta chains from one sample in a study of beta chain features in type 1 diabetes. Sequenced by immunoSEQ multiplex PCR; TCRdb stores in-frame clones only, minus some. Here the sample spans 400,000 to 450,000 clones, approximately 15% being singletons. Sample: naive CD4+ T cells from blood. The receptors were gathered from a man aged 25 to 40 in good health. Both conserved end residues are part of each CDR3. A D gene is named only where the DNA matches it firmly. Expanded clones are given a class, and other clones once, few, many or no size at all.

CDR3: CSVTGRTEAQETQYF; DNA: TGCAGCGTTACTGGGAGAACAGAAGCCCAAGAGACCCAGTACTTC; J: TRBJ2-5; V: TRBV29-1; D: .; size: few
CDR3: CASSLVHEQYF; DNA: TGTGCCAGCAGCTTAGTCCACGAGCAGTACTTC; J: TRBJ2-7; V: TRBV7-2; D: .; size: .
CDR3: CASSVKETTGYTF; DNA: TGTGCCAGCAGTGTCAAGGAGACCACTGGCTACACCTTC; J: TRBJ1-2; V: TRBV25-1; D: .; size: .
CDR3: CASRVSGGAADTQYF; DNA: TGTGCCAGCAGAGTTAGCGGGGGGGCCGCAGATACGCAGTATTTT; J: TRBJ2-3; V: TRBV2; D: TRBD2; size: few
CDR3: CASSQLMGKTEAFF; DNA: TGTGCCAGCAGCCAATTGATGGGGAAAACTGAAGCTTTCTTT; J: TRBJ1-1; V: TRBV14; D: .; size: few
CDR3: CASSQSGPAGANVLTF; DNA: TGTGCCAGCAGCCAATCCGGTCCGGCTGGGGCCAACGTCCTGACTTTC; J: TRBJ2-6; V: TRBV14; D: .; size: .
CDR3: CASRIRDAGTDTQYF; DNA: TGTGCCAGCAGGATCCGGGATGCGGGCACAGATACGCAGTATTTT; J: TRBJ2-3; V: TRBV2; D: .; size: few
CDR3: CASSLSGNKQFF; DNA: TGTGCCAGCAGCTTATCGGGAAATAAGCAGTTCTTC; J: TRBJ2-1; V: TRBV11-2; D: .; size: .
CDR3: CAISSFRDRGHNSPLHF; DNA: TGTGCCATCAGTTCATTCCGGGACAGGGGACATAATTCACCCCTCCACTTT; J: TRBJ1-6; V: TRBV10-3; D: TRBD1; size: .
CDR3: CASIVRDSSGNTIYF; DNA: TGTGCCAGCATCGTCCGGGACAGCTCTGGAAACACCATATATTTT; J: TRBJ1-3; V: TRBV7-9; D: TRBD1; size: few
CDR3: CASSLTGLGTEAFF; DNA: TGTGCCAGCAGCCTGACAGGGTTGGGCACTGAAGCTTTCTTT; J: TRBJ1-1; V: TRBV7-9; D: TRBD1; size: .
CDR3: CASSDQGGPQHF; DNA: TGTGCCAGCAGTGATCAGGGAGGGCCCCAGCATTTT; J: TRBJ1-5; V: TRBV25-1; D: .; size: few
CDR3: CASSTRLASYNEQFF; DNA: TGTGCCAGCAGCACGAGACTAGCGTCATACAATGAGCAGTTCTTC; J: TRBJ2-1; V: TRBV11-3; D: TRBD2; size: few